This entry describes one T cell receptor (beta chain). Its antigen remains unknown. Among the donors, all were healthy bone marrow donors. The study did not record CMV serostatus for this donor. This specimen belongs to a study of cytomegalovirus exposure and HLA in healthy donors. Study-wide results and caveats: Roughly uniform depth of sequencing across donors was assumed in presence/absence analyses.

PCR amplification relied on 60 Vbeta primers (plus 13 Jbeta primers). Here immunoSEQ multiplex PCR was the method, and the copy in TCRdb shows in-frame clones only, minus some. The sample shows more than 110,000 clones, 73% of them seen only once. The CDR3 is 17 residues long. The J segment lost 9 bases and the V segment lost 2 bases, leaving 9 bases of the junction unmatched. CDR1 is MGHRA and CDR2 is YSYEKL in the germline V gene. Sequencing was done on a sample of PBMCs. This receptor was obtained from a human donor in good health. The chain has TRBV4-1 and TRBJ2-1; 14 bases agree with TRBD2. The CDR3: CASSQLTGTSGSGEQFF. CDR3 DNA: TGCGCCAGCAGCCAACTCACCGGGACTAGCGGGAGTGGTGAGCAGTTCTTC.